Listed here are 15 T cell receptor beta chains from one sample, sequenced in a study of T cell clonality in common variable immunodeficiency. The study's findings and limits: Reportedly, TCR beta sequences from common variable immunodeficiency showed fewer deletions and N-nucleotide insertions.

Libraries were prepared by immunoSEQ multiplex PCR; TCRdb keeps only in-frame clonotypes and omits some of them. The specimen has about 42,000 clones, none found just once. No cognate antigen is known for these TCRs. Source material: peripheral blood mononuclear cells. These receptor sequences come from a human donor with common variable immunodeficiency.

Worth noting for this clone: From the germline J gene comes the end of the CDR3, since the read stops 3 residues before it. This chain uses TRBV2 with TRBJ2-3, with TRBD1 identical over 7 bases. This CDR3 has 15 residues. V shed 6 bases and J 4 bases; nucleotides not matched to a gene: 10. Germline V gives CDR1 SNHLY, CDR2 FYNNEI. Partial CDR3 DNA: TGTGCCAGCAGACTGACAGGGTCAAGGGCAGATACG. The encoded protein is CASRLTGSRADT. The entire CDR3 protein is CASRLTGSRADTQYF.

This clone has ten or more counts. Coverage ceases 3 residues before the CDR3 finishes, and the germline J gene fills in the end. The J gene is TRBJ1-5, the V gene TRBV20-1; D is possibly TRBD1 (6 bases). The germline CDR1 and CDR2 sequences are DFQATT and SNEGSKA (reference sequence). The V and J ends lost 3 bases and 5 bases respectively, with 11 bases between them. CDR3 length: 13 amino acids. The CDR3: CSARDRLDQPQHF. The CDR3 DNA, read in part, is TGCAGTGCTAGGGACAGACTCGATCAGCCC.

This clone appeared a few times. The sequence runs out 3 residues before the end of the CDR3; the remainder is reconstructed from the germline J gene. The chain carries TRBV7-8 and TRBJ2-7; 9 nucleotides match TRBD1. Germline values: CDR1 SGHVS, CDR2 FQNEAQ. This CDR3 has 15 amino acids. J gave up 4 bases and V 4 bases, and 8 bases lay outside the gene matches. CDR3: CASSSGTGRRYEQYF. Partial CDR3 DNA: TGTGCCAGCAGCTCCGGGACAGGGAGACGTTACGAG.

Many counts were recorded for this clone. The CDR3 is CASSQGTTGVLTF. The DNA read from the CDR3 is TGTGCCAGCAGTCAAGGGACAACCGGTGTC. This rearrangement joins TRBV6-2 or TRBV6-3 to TRBJ2-6; D perhaps matches TRBD1 (6 bases). Sequencing ends 3 residues short of the CDR3 end; the germline J gene provides the rest. Per germline, CDR1 MNHEY and CDR2 SVGEGT. The CDR3 runs 13 residues.

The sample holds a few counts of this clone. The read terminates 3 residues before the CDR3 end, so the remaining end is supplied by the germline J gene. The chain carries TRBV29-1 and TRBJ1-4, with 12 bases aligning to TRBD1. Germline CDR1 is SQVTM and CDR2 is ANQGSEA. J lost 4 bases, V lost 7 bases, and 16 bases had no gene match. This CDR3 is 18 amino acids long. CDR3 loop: CSAWVGQGARTVNEKLFF. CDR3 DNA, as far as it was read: TGCAGCGCTTGGGTGGGACAGGGGGCCCGAACCGTTAATGAAAAA.

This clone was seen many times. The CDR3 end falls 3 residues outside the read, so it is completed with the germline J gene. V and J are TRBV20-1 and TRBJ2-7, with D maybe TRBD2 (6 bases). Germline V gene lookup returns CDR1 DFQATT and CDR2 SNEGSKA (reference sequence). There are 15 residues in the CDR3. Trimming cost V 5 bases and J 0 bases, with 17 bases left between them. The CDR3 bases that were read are TGCAGTGCTGGGGGGTCGCGGGGTAGCTCCTACGAG. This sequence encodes CSAGGSRGSSYE. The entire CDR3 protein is CSAGGSRGSSYEQYF.

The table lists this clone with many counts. The CDR3 bases that were read are TGTGCCAGCTCACGGGACAGGGGGCGGACAGATACG. This codes for CASSRDRGRTDT. Given in full, the CDR3 is CASSRDRGRTDTQYF. The chain joins TRBV18 to TRBJ2-3; 12 bases align to TRBD1. The read gets to within 3 residues of the CDR3 end, and the germline J gene fills in the rest. The germline gives CDR1 KGHSH, CDR2 LQKENI. The CDR3 extends over 15 amino acids. Trimming took 4 bases from V and 3 from J; bases not matched to a gene: 2.

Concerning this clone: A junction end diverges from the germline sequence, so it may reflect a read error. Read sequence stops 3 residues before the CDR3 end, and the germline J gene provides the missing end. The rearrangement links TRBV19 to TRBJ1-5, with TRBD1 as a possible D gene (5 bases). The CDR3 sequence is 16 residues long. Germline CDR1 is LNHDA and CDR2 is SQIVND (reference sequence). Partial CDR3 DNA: TGTGCCAGTAGTATCGGGAGGGGAGGAAGCAATAAGCCC. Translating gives CASSIGRGGSNKP. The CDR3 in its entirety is CASSIGRGGSNKPQHF.

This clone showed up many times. CDR3 DNA (partial): TGCGCCAGCAGATCTTACCTAGCGGGAGGGAACACCGGGGAG. Protein product: CASRSYLAGGNTGE. The full CDR3 protein reads CASRSYLAGGNTGELFF. V is TRBV5-1 and J is TRBJ2-2; TRBD2 matches 11 bases. The sequenced fragment ends 3 residues before the CDR3 boundary, so the rest is inferred from the germline J gene. CDR1 is SGHRS, CDR2 YFSETQ, per germline. The CDR3 is made up of 17 amino acids. The ends lost 5 bases at V and 1 base at J; junction bases unmatched: 7.

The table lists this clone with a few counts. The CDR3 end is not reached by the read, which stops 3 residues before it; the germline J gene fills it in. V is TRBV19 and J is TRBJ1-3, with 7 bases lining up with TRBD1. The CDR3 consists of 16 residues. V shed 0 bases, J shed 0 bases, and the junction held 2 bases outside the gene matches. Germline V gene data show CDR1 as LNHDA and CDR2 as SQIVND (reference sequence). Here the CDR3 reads CASSIDGDSSGNTIYF. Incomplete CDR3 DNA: TGTGCCAGTAGTATAGACGGGGACAGCTCTGGAAACACC.

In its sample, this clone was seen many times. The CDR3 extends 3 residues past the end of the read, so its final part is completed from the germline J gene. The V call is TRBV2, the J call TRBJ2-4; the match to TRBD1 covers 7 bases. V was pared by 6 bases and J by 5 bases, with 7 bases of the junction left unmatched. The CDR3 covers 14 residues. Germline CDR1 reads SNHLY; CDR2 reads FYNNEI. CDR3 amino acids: CASRIGGIQNIQYF. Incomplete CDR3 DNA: TGTGCCAGCAGGATAGGGGGCATCCAAAACATT.

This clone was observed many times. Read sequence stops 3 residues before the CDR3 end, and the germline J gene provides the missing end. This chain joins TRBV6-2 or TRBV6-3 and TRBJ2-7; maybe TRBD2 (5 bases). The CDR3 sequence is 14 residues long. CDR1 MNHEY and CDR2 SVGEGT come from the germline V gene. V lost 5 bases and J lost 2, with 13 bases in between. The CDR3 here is CASSPGREPYEQYF. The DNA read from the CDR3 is TGTGCCAGCAGTCCGGGGAGAGAGCCCTACGAG.

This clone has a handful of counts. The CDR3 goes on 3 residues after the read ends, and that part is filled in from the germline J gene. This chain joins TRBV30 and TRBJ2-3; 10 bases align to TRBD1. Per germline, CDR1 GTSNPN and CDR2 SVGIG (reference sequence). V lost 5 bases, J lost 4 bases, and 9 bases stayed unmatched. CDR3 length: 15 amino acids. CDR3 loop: CAWHMAGQGSDTQYF. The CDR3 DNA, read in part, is TGTGCCTGGCACATGGCGGGACAGGGGTCAGATACG.

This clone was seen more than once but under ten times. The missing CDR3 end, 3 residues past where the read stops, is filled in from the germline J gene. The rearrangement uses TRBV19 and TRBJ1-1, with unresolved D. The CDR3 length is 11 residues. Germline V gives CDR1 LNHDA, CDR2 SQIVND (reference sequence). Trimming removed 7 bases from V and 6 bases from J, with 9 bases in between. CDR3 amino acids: CASTSYAEAFF. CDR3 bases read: TGTGCCAGTACGAGCTACGCTGAA.

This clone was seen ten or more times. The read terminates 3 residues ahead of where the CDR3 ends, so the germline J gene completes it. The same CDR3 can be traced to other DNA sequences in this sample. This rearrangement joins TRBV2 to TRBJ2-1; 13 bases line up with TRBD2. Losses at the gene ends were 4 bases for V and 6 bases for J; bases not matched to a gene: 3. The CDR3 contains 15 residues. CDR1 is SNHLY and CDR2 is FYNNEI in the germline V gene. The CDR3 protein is CASSAGTSGTNEQFF. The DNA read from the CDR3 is TGTGCCAGCAGTGCAGGGACTAGCGGGACCAATGAG.